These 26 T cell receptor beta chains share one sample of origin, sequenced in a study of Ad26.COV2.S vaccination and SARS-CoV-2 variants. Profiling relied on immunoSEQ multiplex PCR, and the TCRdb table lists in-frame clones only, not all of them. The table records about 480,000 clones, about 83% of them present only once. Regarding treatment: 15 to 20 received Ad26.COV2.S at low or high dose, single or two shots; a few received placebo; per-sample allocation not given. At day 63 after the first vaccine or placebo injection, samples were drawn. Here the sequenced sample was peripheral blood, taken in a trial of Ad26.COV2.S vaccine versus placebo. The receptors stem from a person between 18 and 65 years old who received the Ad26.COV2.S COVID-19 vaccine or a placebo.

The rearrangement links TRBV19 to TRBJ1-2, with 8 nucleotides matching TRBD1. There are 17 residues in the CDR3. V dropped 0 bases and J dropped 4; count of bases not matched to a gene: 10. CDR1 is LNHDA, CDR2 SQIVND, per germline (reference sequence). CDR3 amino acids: CASSIDSGTGHFYGYTF. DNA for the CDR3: TGTGCCAGTAGTATAGATTCCGGGACAGGTCACTTCTATGGCTACACCTTC. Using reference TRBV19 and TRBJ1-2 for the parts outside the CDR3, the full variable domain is DGGITQSPKYLFRKEGQNVTLSCEQNLNHDAMYWYRQDPGQGLRLIYYSQIVNDFQKGDIAEGYSVSREKKESFPLTVTSAQKNPTAFYLCASSIDSGTGHFYGYTFGSGTRLTVV.

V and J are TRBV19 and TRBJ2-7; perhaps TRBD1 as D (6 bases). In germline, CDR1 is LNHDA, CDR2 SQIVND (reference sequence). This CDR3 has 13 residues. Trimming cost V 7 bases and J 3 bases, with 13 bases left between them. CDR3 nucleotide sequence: TGTGCCAGTAAGGACAGCAATTACTACGAGCAGTACTTC. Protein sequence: CASKDSNYYEQYF.

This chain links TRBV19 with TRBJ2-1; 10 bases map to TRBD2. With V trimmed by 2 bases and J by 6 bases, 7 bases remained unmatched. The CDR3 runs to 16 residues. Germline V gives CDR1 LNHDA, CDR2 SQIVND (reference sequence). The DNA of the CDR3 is TGTGCCAGTAGTATAAAATCGGGACTAGCGAGCAATGAGCAGTTCTTC. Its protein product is CASSIKSGLASNEQFF.

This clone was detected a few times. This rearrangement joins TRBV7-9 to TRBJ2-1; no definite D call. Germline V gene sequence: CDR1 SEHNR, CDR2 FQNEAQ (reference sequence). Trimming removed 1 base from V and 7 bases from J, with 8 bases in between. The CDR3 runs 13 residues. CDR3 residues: CASSLVTENEQFF. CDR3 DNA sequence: TGTGCCAGCAGCTTAGTAACGGAAAATGAGCAGTTCTTC.

CDR3 sequence: CASSPKGAGNEQFF. CDR3 in DNA: TGTGCCAGCTCACCTAAGGGGGCGGGGAATGAGCAGTTCTTC. The chain carries TRBV18 and TRBJ2-1; perhaps TRBD1 as D (7 bases). This CDR3 comprises 14 residues. The ends were cut back, 3 bases at V and 7 bases at J, with 13 bases in the middle. Germline V gives CDR1 KGHSH, CDR2 LQKENI.

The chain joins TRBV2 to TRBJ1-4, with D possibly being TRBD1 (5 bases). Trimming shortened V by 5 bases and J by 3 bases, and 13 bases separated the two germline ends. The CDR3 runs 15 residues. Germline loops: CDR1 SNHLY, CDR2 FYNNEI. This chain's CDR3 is CASSNPGLSNEKLFF. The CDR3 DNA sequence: TGTGCCAGCAGTAATCCGGGACTATCTAATGAAAAACTGTTTTTT.

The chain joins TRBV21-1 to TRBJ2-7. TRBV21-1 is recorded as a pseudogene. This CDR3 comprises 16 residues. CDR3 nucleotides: TGTGCCAGCAGCAAAGGGGGTGGATCCTCACCCTACGAGCAGTACTTC. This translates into CASSKGGGSSPYEQYF.

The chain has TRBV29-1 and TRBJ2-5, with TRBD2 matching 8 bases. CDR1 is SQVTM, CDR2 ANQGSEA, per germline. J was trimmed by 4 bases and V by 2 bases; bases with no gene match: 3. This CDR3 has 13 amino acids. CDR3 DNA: TGCAGCGTTGAAACGCTAGCGGGAGAGACCCAGTACTTC. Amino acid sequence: CSVETLAGETQYF.

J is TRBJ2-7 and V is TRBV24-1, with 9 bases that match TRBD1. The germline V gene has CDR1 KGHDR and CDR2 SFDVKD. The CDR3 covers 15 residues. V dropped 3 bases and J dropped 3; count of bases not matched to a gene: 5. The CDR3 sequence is CATSDPGQGHYEQYF. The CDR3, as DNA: TGTGCCACCAGTGATCCGGGACAGGGACACTACGAGCAGTACTTC.

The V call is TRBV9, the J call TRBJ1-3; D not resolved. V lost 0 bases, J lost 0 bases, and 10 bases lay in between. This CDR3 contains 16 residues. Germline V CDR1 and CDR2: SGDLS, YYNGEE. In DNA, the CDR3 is TGTGCCAGCAGCGTAGGGCAGGACTACTCTGGAAACACCATATATTTT. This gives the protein CASSVGQDYSGNTIYF.

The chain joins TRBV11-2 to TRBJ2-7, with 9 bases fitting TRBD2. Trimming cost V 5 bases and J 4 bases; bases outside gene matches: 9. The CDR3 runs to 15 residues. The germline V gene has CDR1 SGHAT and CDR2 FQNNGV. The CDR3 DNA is TGTGCCAGCAGCCCCAGGCTAGCGGGGAAATACGAGCAGTACTTC. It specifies CASSPRLAGKYEQYF.

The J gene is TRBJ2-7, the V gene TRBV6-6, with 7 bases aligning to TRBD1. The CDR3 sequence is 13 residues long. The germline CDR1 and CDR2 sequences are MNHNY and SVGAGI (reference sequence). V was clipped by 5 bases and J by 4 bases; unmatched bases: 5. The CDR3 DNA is TGTGCCAGCAGTAGGGACAGTTATTACGAGCAGTACTTC. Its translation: CASSRDSYYEQYF.

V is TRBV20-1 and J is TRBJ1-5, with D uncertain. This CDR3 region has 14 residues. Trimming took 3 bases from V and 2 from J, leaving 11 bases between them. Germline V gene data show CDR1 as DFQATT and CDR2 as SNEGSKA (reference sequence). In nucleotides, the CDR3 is TGCAGTGCTAGTTTTCCGGAGGGCAATCAGCCCCAGCATTTT. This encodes CSASFPEGNQPQHF.

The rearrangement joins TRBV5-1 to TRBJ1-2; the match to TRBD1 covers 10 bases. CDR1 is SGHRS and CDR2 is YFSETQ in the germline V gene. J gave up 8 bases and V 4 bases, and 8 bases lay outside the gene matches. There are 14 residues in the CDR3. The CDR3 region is CASSPGQGGGGYTF. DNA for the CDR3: TGCGCCAGCAGCCCCGGACAGGGGGGGGGCGGCTACACCTTC.

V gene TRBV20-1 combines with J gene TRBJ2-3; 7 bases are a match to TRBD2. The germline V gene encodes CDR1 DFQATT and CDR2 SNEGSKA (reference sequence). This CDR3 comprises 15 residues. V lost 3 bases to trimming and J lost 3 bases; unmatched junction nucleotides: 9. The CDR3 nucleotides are TGCAGTGCTAGTCGCACTAGCGACCAAACAGATACGCAGTATTTT. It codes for CSASRTSDQTDTQYF.

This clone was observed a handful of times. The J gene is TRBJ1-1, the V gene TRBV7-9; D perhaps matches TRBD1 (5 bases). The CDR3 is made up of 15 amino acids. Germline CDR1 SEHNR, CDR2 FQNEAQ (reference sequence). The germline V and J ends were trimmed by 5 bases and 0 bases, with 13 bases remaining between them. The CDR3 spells CASSLWGGLNTEAFF. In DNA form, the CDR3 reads TGTGCCAGCAGCCTATGGGGGGGTTTGAACACTGAAGCTTTCTTT.

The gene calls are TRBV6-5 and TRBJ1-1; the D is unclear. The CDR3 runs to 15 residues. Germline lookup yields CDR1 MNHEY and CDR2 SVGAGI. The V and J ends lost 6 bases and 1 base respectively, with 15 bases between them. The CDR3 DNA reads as TGTGCCAGCAGGAACGCTGCGGACGGGAACACTGAAGCTTTCTTT. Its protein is CASRNAADGNTEAFF.

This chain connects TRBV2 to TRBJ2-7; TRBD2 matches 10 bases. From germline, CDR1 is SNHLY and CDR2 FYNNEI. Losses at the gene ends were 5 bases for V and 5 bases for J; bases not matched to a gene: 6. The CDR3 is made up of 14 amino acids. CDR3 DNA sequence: TGTGCCAGCAGTAGGACTAGCGGTTGGGACGAGCAGTACTTC. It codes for CASSRTSGWDEQYF.

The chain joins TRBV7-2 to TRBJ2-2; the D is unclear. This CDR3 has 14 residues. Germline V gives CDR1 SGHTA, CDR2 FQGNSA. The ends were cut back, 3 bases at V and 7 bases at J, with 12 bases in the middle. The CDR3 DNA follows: TGTGCCAGCAGCTTTACCAACACGGGCGGGGAGCTGTTTTTT. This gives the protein CASSFTNTGGELFF.

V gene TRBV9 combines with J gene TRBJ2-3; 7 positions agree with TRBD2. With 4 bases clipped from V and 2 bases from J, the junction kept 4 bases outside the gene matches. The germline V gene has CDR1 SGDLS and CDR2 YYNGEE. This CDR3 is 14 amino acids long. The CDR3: CASSPSGTTDTQYF. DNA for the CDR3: TGTGCCAGCAGCCCCAGCGGGACCACAGATACGCAGTATTTT.

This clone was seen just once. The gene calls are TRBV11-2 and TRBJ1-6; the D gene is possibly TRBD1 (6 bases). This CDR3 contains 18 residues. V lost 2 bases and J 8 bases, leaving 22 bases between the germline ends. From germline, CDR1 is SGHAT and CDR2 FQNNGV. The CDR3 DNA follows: TGTGCCAGCAGCTTAAAGGCGGGGGGCGCCTCAAGGGATTCACCCCTCCACTTT. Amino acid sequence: CASSLKAGGASRDSPLHF.

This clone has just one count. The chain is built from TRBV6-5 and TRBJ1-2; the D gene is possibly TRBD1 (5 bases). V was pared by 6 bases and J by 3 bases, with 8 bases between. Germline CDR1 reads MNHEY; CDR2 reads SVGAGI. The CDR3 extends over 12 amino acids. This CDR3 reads CASRAQDYGYTF. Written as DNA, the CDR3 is TGTGCCAGCAGGGCACAGGACTATGGCTACACCTTC.

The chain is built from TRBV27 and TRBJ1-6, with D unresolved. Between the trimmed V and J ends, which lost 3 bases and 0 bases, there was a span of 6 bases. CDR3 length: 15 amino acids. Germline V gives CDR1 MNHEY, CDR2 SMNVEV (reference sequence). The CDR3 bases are TGTGCCAGCAGTTTCGTATCCTCCTATAATTCACCCCTCCACTTT. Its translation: CASSFVSSYNSPLHF.

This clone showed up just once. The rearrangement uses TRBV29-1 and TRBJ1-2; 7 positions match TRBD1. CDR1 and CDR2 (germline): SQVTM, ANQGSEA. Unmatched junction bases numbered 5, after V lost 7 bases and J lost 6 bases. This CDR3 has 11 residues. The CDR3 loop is CSALTGDGYTF. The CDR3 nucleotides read TGCAGCGCTCTCACAGGGGATGGCTACACCTTC.

The CDR3 DNA follows: TGTGCCAGCAGCGACGGACTAGCGGCAACAGAGTACTTC. This encodes CASSDGLAATEYF. This chain connects TRBV5-4 to TRBJ2-7; 10 nucleotides match TRBD2. The germline V gene encodes CDR1 SGHNT and CDR2 YYREEE (reference sequence). The CDR3 covers 13 residues. Trimming cost V 4 bases and J 11 bases; bases outside gene matches: 9.

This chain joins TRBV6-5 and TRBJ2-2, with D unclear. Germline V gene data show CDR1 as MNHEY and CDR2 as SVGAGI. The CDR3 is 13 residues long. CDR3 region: CAAQTANTGELFF. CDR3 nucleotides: TGTGCGGCCCAGACGGCCAACACCGGGGAGCTGTTTTTT.